This T cell receptor beta chain was profiled in a study of blood T cell repertoires in COVID-19. The germline gives CDR1 LNHNV, CDR2 YYDKDF (reference sequence). Trimming cost V 6 bases and J 0 bases, with 11 bases left between them. The CDR3 contains 15 residues. Profiling relied on immunoSEQ multiplex PCR, and the TCRdb table lists in-frame clones only, not all of them. The profile covers nearly 200,000 clones, with approximately 85% appearing a single time and approximately 5.1% taken by the ten largest. This sequence was found in a woman in her seventies with active or convalescent COVID-19. What was sequenced was peripheral blood. The chain combines TRBV15 with TRBJ2-2; a weak D match, TRBD2 (5 bases). The CDR3 DNA follows: TGTGCCACCAGTGGAGGAGGAGCGAACACCGGGGAGCTGTTTTTT. Its translation is CATSGGGANTGELFF.